These 22 T cell receptor beta chains originate from one sample sequenced in a study of Graves' ophthalmopathy and Graves' hyperthyroidism. As the template, RNA transcripts were used to amplify TCR beta CDR3 regions. RT-PCR in the first round used HTBI primers; a second-round multiplex PCR followed. TCRdb ran MiXCR on the multiplex PCR reads and lists one entry per CDR3 protein. This table holds 500,000 to 800,000 distinct CDR3 sequences, about 40% found once. The material sequenced was peripheral blood. These receptors were collected from an adult man with Graves' ophthalmopathy.

The chain has TRBV30 and TRBJ2-5; D is possibly TRBD2 (6 bases). With 0 bases removed from V and 5 bases from J, the gap between germline ends came to 10 bases. The CDR3 covers 13 residues. From germline, CDR1 is GTSNPN and CDR2 SVGIG (reference sequence). The CDR3 DNA sequence: TGTGCCTGGAGTGTGAGAGGAGGGGAGACCCAGTACTTC. Residues: CAWSVRGGETQYF. Combining the CDR3 with reference TRBV30 and TRBJ2-5 gives the whole variable domain SQTIHQWPATLVQPVGSPLSLECTVEGTSNPNLYWYRQAAGRGLQLLFYSVGIGQISSEVPQNLSASRPQDRQFILSSKKLLLSDSGFYLCAWSVRGGETQYFGPGTRLLVL.

This clonotype was observed at least ten times. The chain is built from TRBV7-3 and TRBJ2-5; TRBD1 or TRBD2 may be the D gene (5 bases each). The CDR3 spans 15 residues. V was cut by 5 bases and J by 7 bases, with 20 bases left in between. CDR1 SGHTA and CDR2 FQGTGA come from the germline V gene. The DNA for the CDR3 is TGTGCCAGCAGCCGATCGACGGGACGGTGGGGGACCCAGTACTTC. This sequence encodes CASSRSTGRWGTQYF.

This clonotype appeared once. One junction end disagrees with the germline gene, perhaps due to a read error. This chain links TRBV10-3 with TRBJ1-1; TRBD1 matches at 8 bases. The germline V gene has CDR1 ENHRY and CDR2 SYGVKD. This CDR3 has 15 residues. CDR3 DNA: TGTGCCGTCAGGGGGGACAGGCCGGGGGACACTGAAGCTTTCTTT. It yields the protein CAVRGDRPGDTEAFF.

This chain uses TRBV19 with TRBJ2-5; a possible D gene is TRBD2 (6 bases). The CDR3 covers 14 residues. Trimming cost V 5 bases and J 2 bases, with 12 bases left between them. CDR1 LNHDA and CDR2 SQIVND come from the germline V gene (reference sequence). The CDR3 nucleotides are TGTGCCAGTAGTTTGGTAGCGGAACAAGAGACCCAGTACTTC. It yields the protein CASSLVAEQETQYF.

This clonotype showed up just a few times. The chain employs TRBV15 and TRBJ2-3; D is possibly TRBD2 (6 bases). Looked up from germline, CDR1 is LNHNV and CDR2 is YYDKDF (reference sequence). The germline V and J ends were trimmed by 5 bases and 6 bases, with 9 bases remaining between them. The CDR3 consists of 12 residues. CDR3 sequence: CATSWGEDTQYF. The CDR3 nucleotides are TGTGCCACCAGCTGGGGGGAGGATACGCAGTATTTT.

The CDR3 nucleotides are TGCGCCAGCAAGGCAGGGGTTAATCAGCCCCAGCATTTT. This sequence encodes CASKAGVNQPQHF. The chain carries TRBV10-2 and TRBJ1-5, with a tentative D call TRBD1 (6 bases). The CDR3 is made up of 13 amino acids. The germline gives CDR1 WSHSY, CDR2 SAAADI. Trimming shortened V by 7 bases and J by 4 bases, and 11 bases separated the two germline ends.

The J gene is TRBJ2-7, the V gene TRBV6-1; the D is unclear. CDR1 is MNHNS, CDR2 SASEGT, per germline. The CDR3 covers 11 residues. V lost 8 bases to trimming and J lost 2 bases, with 7 bases between them. The CDR3 reads CASEATYEQYF. The CDR3 DNA reads as TGTGCCAGCGAAGCAACCTACGAGCAGTACTTC.

CDR3 residues: CASSEVGAIAINIQYF. The CDR3, as DNA: TGTGCCAGCAGTGAAGTAGGCGCCATCGCAATTAACATTCAGTACTTC. The chain has TRBV2 and TRBJ2-4; D gene uncertain. Deletions cut 1 base from V and 7 bases from J, with 17 bases between. CDR1 is SNHLY, CDR2 FYNNEI, per germline. CDR3 length: 16 amino acids.

The chain has TRBV20-1 and TRBJ2-6; possible D gene TRBD1, 6 bases. Germline CDR1 reads DFQATT; CDR2 reads SNEGSKA (reference sequence). Trimming removed 6 bases from V and 4 bases from J, with 19 bases in between. CDR3 length: 16 amino acids. The CDR3, as DNA: TGCAGTGCCCGGCCCCCACAGGGAAAAGGGGCCAACGTCCTGACTTTC. As protein: CSARPPQGKGANVLTF.

V gene TRBV6-5 combines with J gene TRBJ1-3; no clear D gene. Germline CDR1 is MNHEY and CDR2 is SVGAGI. The CDR3 has 15 residues. V was pared by 2 bases and J by 0 bases, with 8 bases between. The CDR3 here is CASSYRRSSGNTIYF. The CDR3 nucleotides read TGTGCCAGCAGTTACCGCCGGAGCTCTGGAAACACCATATATTTT.

The chain couples TRBV7-9 to TRBJ2-7; the D is unclear. Judging by the DNA end, TRBJ2-1 fits better; the J call may be wrong. Per germline, CDR1 SEHNR and CDR2 FQNEAQ (reference sequence). The CDR3 has 12 residues. This chain's CDR3 is CASSLVHNEQFF. In DNA, the CDR3 is TGTGCCAGCAGCTTGGTTCACAATGAGCAGTTCTTC.

In regard to this clonotype: A far larger clone is one nucleotide away, so this likely arose from a read error. Here the CDR3 omits its conserved ending phenylalanine or tryptophan, so a read error is the likely source. The CDR3 reads CASSLAGLQETQYC. The CDR3 bases are TGCGCCAGCAGCTTGGCCGGACTACAAGAGACCCAGTACTGC. The chain is built from TRBV5-1 and TRBJ2-5, with D tentatively TRBD2 (6 bases). Germline loops: CDR1 SGHRS, CDR2 YFSETQ. V was trimmed by 0 bases and J by 2 bases, leaving 8 bases between them. CDR3 length: 14 amino acids.

CDR3 DNA: TGTGCCAGCAGTTGCCCCGGACGCACGGAAAACTATGGCTACACCTTC. Protein sequence: CASSCPGRTENYGYTF. V usage is TRBV12-3 or TRBV12-4 and J usage is TRBJ1-2; no firm D call. CDR3 length: 16 amino acids. V was clipped by 4 bases and J by 2 bases, with 17 bases between them.

The CDR3, as DNA: TGTGCCAGCAGCTTAGCACAGGACAGGGGGCAGCCCCAGCATTTT. The encoded protein is CASSLAQDRGQPQHF. The rearrangement links TRBV7-6 to TRBJ1-5; 10 bases line up with TRBD1. Germline values: CDR1 SGHVS, CDR2 FNYEAQ. This CDR3 has 15 amino acids. J lost 7 bases, V lost 0 bases, and 3 bases had no gene match. The variable domain in full, completed from reference TRBV7-6 and TRBJ1-5, reads GAGVSQSPRYKVTKRGQDVALRCDPISGHVSLYWYRQALGQGPEFLTYFNYEAQQDKSGLPNDRFSAERPEGSISTLTIQRTEQRDSAMYRCASSLAQDRGQPQHFGDGTRLSIL.

There are many counts of this clonotype. The chain uses TRBV24-1 and TRBJ2-5; 7 bases are a match to TRBD2. The CDR3 has 17 amino acids. After removal of 0 bases from V and 2 bases from J, the junction contained 8 bases not matched to a gene. Germline assignment: CDR1 KGHDR and CDR2 SFDVKD. DNA of the CDR3: TGTGCCACCAGTGATTTGCGAAGCGCCGGGGGGCAAGAGACCCAGTACTTC. Amino acid sequence: CATSDLRSAGGQETQYF.

In this sample, this clonotype turned up a few times. J is TRBJ1-4 and V is TRBV19; weak D call: TRBD1 (5 bases). In germline, CDR1 is LNHDA, CDR2 SQIVND (reference sequence). The CDR3 is made up of 14 amino acids. Trimming pared 3 bases from V and 10 bases from J, leaving 15 bases between. The CDR3 nucleotides read TGTGCCAGTAGTATGGGGGGGACTCCCCCAAAACTGTTTTTT. This encodes CASSMGGTPPKLFF.

V is TRBV20-1 and J is TRBJ1-5, with 7 bases that match TRBD1. Germline loops: CDR1 DFQATT, CDR2 SNEGSKA (reference sequence). Unmatched junction bases numbered 13, after V lost 3 bases and J lost 2 bases. The CDR3 sequence is 17 residues long. For the CDR3, the DNA is TGCAGTGCTAGTAGGGGGCCTGGGGCAGGGGGCAATCAGCCCCAGCATTTT. Translation gives CSASRGPGAGGNQPQHF.

This clonotype appeared a few times. The chain is built from TRBV9 and TRBJ2-6; the match to TRBD1 covers 9 bases. This CDR3 is 18 amino acids long. V was pared by 4 bases and J by 3 bases, with 11 bases of the junction left unmatched. CDR1 and CDR2 from the germline V gene are SGDLS and YYNGEE. The CDR3 bases are TGTGCCAGCAGCTTAGCACAGGGGGCGGATTTTGGGGCCAACGTCCTGACTTTC. It codes for CASSLAQGADFGANVLTF.

The sample holds many counts of this clonotype. The chain links TRBV29-1 to TRBJ1-1, with D perhaps matching TRBD1 (6 bases). V lost 1 base to trimming and J lost 0 bases, with 12 bases between them. CDR3 length: 15 amino acids. Germline V lookup: CDR1 SQVTM, CDR2 ANQGSEA. The CDR3 loop is CSVEVPGQMNTEAFF. The CDR3 region has the DNA TGCAGCGTTGAAGTACCAGGACAGATGAACACTGAAGCTTTCTTT.

CDR3 nucleotide sequence: TGTGCCAGCAGCTCCGGCCTGGCGAACTATGGCTACACCTTC. It specifies CASSSGLANYGYTF. The V gene is TRBV7-9, the J gene TRBJ1-2; D not resolved. The V and J ends lost 4 bases and 2 bases respectively, with 11 bases between them. Germline CDR1 SEHNR, CDR2 FQNEAQ (reference sequence). The CDR3 totals 14 residues.

This clonotype occurred many times. V usage is TRBV5-1 and J usage is TRBJ2-6; D is perhaps TRBD1 (5 bases). Germline CDR1 reads SGHRS; CDR2 reads YFSETQ. V was shortened by 4 bases and J by 0 bases, with 14 bases between the two germline ends. The CDR3 totals 17 residues. CDR3 loop: CASSGADPPSGANVLTF. The CDR3 DNA reads TGCGCCAGCAGCGGGGCGGACCCGCCCTCTGGGGCCAACGTCCTGACTTTC.

The chain carries TRBV6-6 and TRBJ2-5; 9 bases are shared with TRBD1. Germline CDR1 is MNHNY and CDR2 is SVGAGI (reference sequence). Unmatched junction bases numbered 6, after V lost 2 bases and J lost 5 bases. The CDR3 is made up of 15 amino acids. CDR3 protein: CASSYLEDRGETQYF. The CDR3 DNA reads as TGTGCCAGCAGTTACCTTGAGGACAGGGGCGAGACCCAGTACTTC.